Shown below are 27 T cell receptor beta chains from a single sample sequenced in a study of OX40 agonist ivuxolimab in advanced cancers. Produced via immunoSEQ multiplex PCR; TCRdb's table is partial and in-frame only. The sample shows 30,000 to 40,000 clones, roughly 76% of them seen only once. This specimen was CD4+ or CD8+ T cells sorted from blood, taken in a trial of the OX40 agonist ivuxolimab. These receptors all stem from an adult with an advanced solid tumor such as melanoma, head and neck, liver or kidney cancer.

J is TRBJ1-5 and V is TRBV30, with D possibly matching TRBD1 (5 bases). The CDR3 runs to 13 residues. The V gene's germline CDR1 is GTSNPN and CDR2 SVGIG (reference sequence). Trimming stripped 3 bases from V and 5 bases from J, with 11 bases between. The CDR3 coding sequence is TGTGCCTGGAGCAAGAGGGACGATCAGCCCCAGCATTTT. Translating it yields CAWSKRDDQPQHF.

The genes are TRBV7-3 and TRBJ2-7, with 7 positions matching TRBD2. The CDR3 is 13 amino acids. Germline V lookup: CDR1 SGHTA, CDR2 FQGTGA. V lost 5 bases and J lost 6; bases outside the gene matches: 7. CDR3 sequence reads: CASSPQGGSEQYF. For the CDR3, the DNA is TGTGCCAGCAGCCCTCAGGGAGGGTCCGAGCAGTACTTC. Filled out from reference TRBV7-3 and TRBJ2-7, the complete variable domain reads GAGVSQTPSNKVTEKGKYVELRCDPISGHTALYWYRQSLGQGPEFLIYFQGTGAADDSGLPNDRFFAVRPEGSVSTLKIQRTERGDSAVYLCASSPQGGSEQYFGPGTRLTVT.

The chain carries TRBV7-2 and TRBJ2-3, with D uncertain. Germline V lookup: CDR1 SGHTA, CDR2 FQGNSA. The CDR3 covers 13 residues. V lost 1 base and J 0 bases, leaving 2 bases between the germline ends. The CDR3, as DNA: TGTGCCAGCAGCTTAGAGAGCACAGATACGCAGTATTTT. It codes for CASSLESTDTQYF.

This chain links TRBV6-6 with TRBJ1-4; 9 positions agree with TRBD1. The CDR3 has 15 amino acids. CDR1 is MNHNY, CDR2 SVGAGI, per germline (reference sequence). V was clipped by 5 bases and J by 6 bases; unmatched bases: 7. The CDR3 is CASSKPGQGDEKLFF. CDR3 coding DNA: TGTGCCAGCAGTAAACCGGGACAGGGTGATGAAAAACTGTTTTTT.

The chain recombines TRBV10-3 with TRBJ1-1, with unresolved D. V was trimmed by 3 bases and J by 1 base, leaving 9 bases between them. The CDR3 has 14 amino acids. The germline CDR1 and CDR2 sequences are ENHRY and SYGVKD. CDR3 residues: CAISDMGENTEAFF. The DNA of the CDR3 is TGTGCCATCAGTGATATGGGTGAGAACACTGAAGCTTTCTTT.

The rearrangement links TRBV2 to TRBJ1-5; D not certain. The CDR3 spans 15 residues. V dropped 2 bases and J dropped 0 bases, with 8 bases sitting between them. From germline, CDR1 is SNHLY and CDR2 FYNNEI. Here the CDR3 DNA reads TGTGCCAGCAGTGAACGCACAATTAGCAATCAGCCCCAGCATTTT. Encoded protein: CASSERTISNQPQHF.

The rearrangement joins TRBV6-5 to TRBJ2-4; no clear D gene. This CDR3 is built from 15 residues. V was pared by 0 bases and J by 0 bases, with 6 bases between. Germline values: CDR1 MNHEY, CDR2 SVGAGI. The chain's CDR3 is CASSYSKLAKNIQYF. The CDR3 coding sequence is TGTGCCAGCAGTTACTCGAAGTTAGCCAAAAACATTCAGTACTTC.

The rearrangement links TRBV5-4 to TRBJ2-2; D is perhaps TRBD2 (6 bases). Germline assignment: CDR1 SGHNT and CDR2 YYREEE (reference sequence). There are 16 residues in the CDR3. Trimming took 4 bases from V and 5 from J, leaving 18 bases between them. The DNA for the CDR3 is TGTGCCAGCAGCCGAGGGAGAGCGGGTTATACCGGGGAGCTGTTTTTT. This gives the protein CASSRGRAGYTGELFF. The entire variable domain, with the rest obtained from reference TRBV5-4 and TRBJ2-2, is as follows: ETGVTQSPTHLIKTRGQQVTLRCSSQSGHNTVSWYQQALGQGPQFIFQYYREEENGRGNFPPRFSGLQFPNYSSELNVNALELDDSALYLCASSRGRAGYTGELFFGEGSRLTVL.

The rearrangement uses TRBV27 and TRBJ2-5; no reliable D call. V was trimmed by 4 bases and J by 11 bases, leaving 17 bases between them. This CDR3 region has 13 residues. Germline V gene sequence: CDR1 MNHEY, CDR2 SMNVEV (reference sequence). The CDR3 nucleotides are TGTGCCAGCAGTTCCCTAGACTTCCGAGAGCAGTACTTC. Protein sequence: CASSSLDFREQYF.

This chain connects TRBV9 to TRBJ2-1, with 10 bases matching TRBD2. The V gene end was trimmed by 0 bases and the J gene end by 7 bases; junction bases not matched to a gene: 7. CDR3 length equals 16 residues. CDR1 is SGDLS, CDR2 YYNGEE, per germline. Here the CDR3 DNA reads TGTGCCAGCAGCGTAGTCCCTAGCGGGAGAGGTAATGAGCAGTTCTTC. Amino acid sequence: CASSVVPSGRGNEQFF.

CDR3 in amino acids: CASRAGRFNFYEQYF. DNA for the CDR3: TGTGCCAGCAGGGCAGGGAGGTTTAATTTCTACGAGCAGTACTTC. The J gene is TRBJ2-7, the V gene TRBV6-1, with D maybe TRBD2 (6 bases). The CDR3 covers 15 residues. Germline lookup yields CDR1 MNHNS and CDR2 SASEGT. Trimming stripped 6 bases from V and 3 bases from J, with 18 bases between.

This chain uses TRBV4-3 with TRBJ1-3; D gene ambiguous. The germline V gene has CDR1 LGHNA and CDR2 YSLEER. The CDR3 runs 16 residues. V was shortened by 0 bases and J by 0 bases, with 9 bases between the two germline ends. The CDR3 DNA reads as TGCGCCAGCAGCCAAGACGACCGAATCTCTGGAAACACCATATATTTT. Protein sequence: CASSQDDRISGNTIYF.

CDR3 DNA sequence: TGTGCCAGCACCGTGACAGGGGAGGCCGGGGAGCTGTTTTTT. Translation: CASTVTGEAGELFF. The genes are TRBV28 and TRBJ2-2; 8 bases are shared with TRBD1. The CDR3 is 14 amino acids. Germline CDR1 is MDHEN and CDR2 is SYDVKM. V gave up 7 bases and J gave up 6 bases; unmatched junction bases: 7.

This chain connects TRBV21-1 to TRBJ1-2. TRBV21-1 represents a pseudogene. The CDR3 extends over 16 amino acids. The CDR3 loop reads CASSKETWAGGYGYTF. The CDR3 DNA reads as TGTGCCAGCAGCAAAGAAACCTGGGCCGGGGGCTATGGCTACACCTTC.

The rearrangement links TRBV7-2 to TRBJ2-7; D possibly corresponds to TRBD2 (5 bases). CDR3 size: 15 residues. V lost 2 bases and J 0 bases, leaving 11 bases between the germline ends. Germline V gene lookup returns CDR1 SGHTA and CDR2 FQGNSA. CDR3 DNA: TGTGCCAGCAGCTTAAGCGGAGTTAGCTCCTACGAGCAGTACTTC. Residues: CASSLSGVSSYEQYF. The full variable domain, in which reference TRBV7-2 and TRBJ2-7 provide the parts outside the CDR3, is GAGVSQSPSNKVTEKGKDVELRCDPISGHTALYWYRQSLGQGLEFLIYFQGNSAPDKSGLPSDRFSAERTGGSVSTLTIQRTQQEDSAVYLCASSLSGVSSYEQYFGPGTRLTVT.

The chain links TRBV11-1 to TRBJ2-3; D may be TRBD2 (5 bases). Germline V gene data show CDR1 as SGHAT and CDR2 as FQDESV (reference sequence). V lost 5 bases to trimming and J lost 4 bases, with 10 bases between them. The CDR3 extends over 13 amino acids. CDR3 residues: CASSDYGADTQYF. The DNA for the CDR3 is TGTGCCAGCAGCGACTACGGTGCAGATACGCAGTATTTT.

The chain employs TRBV29-1 and TRBJ1-1; TRBD1 might be the D (5 bases). This CDR3 is built from 15 residues. V lost 7 bases and J lost 2, with 20 bases in between. Germline loops: CDR1 SQVTM, CDR2 ANQGSEA. The CDR3 nucleotides read TGCAGCGGGACGACCTCCGGGGGAGGTAACACTGAAGCTTTCTTT. It specifies CSGTTSGGGNTEAFF. Filled out from reference TRBV29-1 and TRBJ1-1, the complete variable domain reads SAVISQKPSRDICQRGTSLTIQCQVDSQVTMMFWYRQQPGQSLTLIATANQGSEATYESGFVIDKFPISRPNLTFSTLTVSNMSPEDSSIYLCSGTTSGGGNTEAFFGQGTRLTVV.

This clone came up once. The rearrangement uses TRBV12-5 and TRBJ2-2; 10 nucleotides match TRBD1. The germline CDR1 and CDR2 sequences are LGHNT and FRNRAP. The CDR3 covers 17 residues. Germline trimming cut 4 bases from V and 4 bases from J; bases unmatched to any gene: 9. The CDR3 sequence: CASGSLTGGVGTGELFF. DNA of the CDR3: TGTGCTAGTGGTTCCCTGACAGGGGGCGTTGGCACCGGGGAGCTGTTTTTT.

This chain links TRBV4-3 with TRBJ2-7; D tentatively fits TRBD1 or TRBD2 (5 bases each). The CDR3 length is 15 residues. V lost 2 bases, J lost 3 bases, and 14 bases lay in between. Per germline, CDR1 LGHNA and CDR2 YSLEER. CDR3 sequence (DNA): TGCGCCAGCAGCCAATCTCAAGGGGACCTCTACGAGCAGTACTTC. Its protein product is CASSQSQGDLYEQYF.

The chain has TRBV4-3 and TRBJ1-1; weak D call: TRBD1 (6 bases). In germline, CDR1 is LGHNA, CDR2 YSLEER. The CDR3 consists of 14 residues. Trimming took off 1 base at V and 5 bases at J, with 11 bases between the two ends. CDR3 in amino acids: CASSQVGGQTEAFF. In nucleotides, the CDR3 is TGCGCCAGCAGCCAAGTTGGGGGACAAACTGAAGCTTTCTTT.

The rearrangement uses TRBV18 and TRBJ2-1, with D perhaps matching TRBD2 (5 bases). With 1 base removed from V and 7 bases from J, the gap between germline ends came to 11 bases. The CDR3 sequence is 14 residues long. Per the germline V gene, CDR1 is KGHSH and CDR2 is LQKENI. CDR3 loop: CASSPQRAENEQFF. In DNA form, the CDR3 reads TGTGCCAGCTCACCACAGAGAGCGGAAAATGAGCAGTTCTTC.

The chain combines TRBV7-2 with TRBJ2-3; no clear D. Germline lookup yields CDR1 SGHTA and CDR2 FQGNSA. The CDR3 is 14 residues long. V was trimmed by 1 base and J by 2 bases, leaving 7 bases between them. The CDR3 loop reads CASSLGIYTDTQYF. The CDR3 region has the DNA TGTGCCAGCAGCTTAGGCATCTACACAGATACGCAGTATTTT.

The chain carries TRBV7-2 and TRBJ2-5; 16 positions match TRBD2. The CDR3 runs 15 residues. Germline V gene lookup returns CDR1 SGHTA and CDR2 FQGNSA. The V segment lost 5 bases and the J segment 5 bases; nucleotides outside the gene matches: 2. The CDR3 DNA follows: TGTGCCAGCAGCAAGGGACTAGCGGGGGGGGAGACCCAGTACTTC. This translates into CASSKGLAGGETQYF.

V gene TRBV6-5 combines with J gene TRBJ2-1; D is possibly TRBD2 (6 bases). V lost 10 bases, J lost 4 bases, and 17 bases lay in between. The CDR3 consists of 14 residues. Per germline, CDR1 MNHEY and CDR2 SVGAGI. CDR3: CATAPGEFYNEQFF. Here the CDR3 DNA reads TGTGCCACCGCTCCGGGGGAGTTTTACAATGAGCAGTTCTTC.

The V call is TRBV5-6, the J call TRBJ2-1; D is perhaps TRBD1 (6 bases). CDR3 size: 13 residues. Per the germline V gene, CDR1 is SGHDT and CDR2 is YYEEEE. Deletions cut 4 bases from V and 8 bases from J, with 13 bases between. CDR3 sequence (DNA): TGTGCCAGCAGCCGGACAGCTCGGGATGAGCAGTTCTTC. Its translation: CASSRTARDEQFF.

This chain uses TRBV10-3 with TRBJ1-2, with 8 nucleotides matching TRBD1. Germline V gene data show CDR1 as ENHRY and CDR2 as SYGVKD. Germline trimming cut 6 bases from V and 4 bases from J; bases unmatched to any gene: 13. The CDR3 totals 16 residues. The CDR3 here is CAISETQGGTGYGYTF. For the CDR3, the DNA is TGTGCCATCAGCGAGACACAGGGGGGGACCGGCTATGGCTACACCTTC.

CDR3 coding DNA: TGTGCCAGTAACAGCAGGTCGGGAGGCAATCAGCCCCAGCATTTT. Translated: CASNSRSGGNQPQHF. V usage is TRBV19 and J usage is TRBJ1-5; D gene ambiguous. Trimming left V 7 bases short and J 2 bases short, with 15 bases between. The CDR3 loop spans 15 amino acids. The V gene's germline CDR1 is LNHDA and CDR2 SQIVND (reference sequence). The whole variable domain, remainder taken from reference TRBV19 and TRBJ1-5, is DGGITQSPKYLFRKEGQNVTLSCEQNLNHDAMYWYRQDPGQGLRLIYYSQIVNDFQKGDIAEGYSVSREKKESFPLTVTSAQKNPTAFYLCASNSRSGGNQPQHFGDGTRLSIL.